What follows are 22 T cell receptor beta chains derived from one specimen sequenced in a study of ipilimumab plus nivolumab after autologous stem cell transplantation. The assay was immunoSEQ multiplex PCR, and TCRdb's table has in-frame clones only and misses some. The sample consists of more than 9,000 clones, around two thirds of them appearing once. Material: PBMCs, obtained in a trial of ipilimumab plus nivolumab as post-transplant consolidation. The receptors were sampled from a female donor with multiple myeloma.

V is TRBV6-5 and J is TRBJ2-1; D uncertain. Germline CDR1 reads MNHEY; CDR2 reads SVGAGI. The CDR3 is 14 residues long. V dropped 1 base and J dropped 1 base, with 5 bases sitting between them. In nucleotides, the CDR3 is TGTGCCAGCAGTTACTGGCCGTCCTACAATGAGCAGTTCTTC. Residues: CASSYWPSYNEQFF.

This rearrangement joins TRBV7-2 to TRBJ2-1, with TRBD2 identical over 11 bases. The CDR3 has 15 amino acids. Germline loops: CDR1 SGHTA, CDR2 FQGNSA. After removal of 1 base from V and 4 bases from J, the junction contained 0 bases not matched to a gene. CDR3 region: CASSLGTSGYNEQFF. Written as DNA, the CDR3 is TGTGCCAGCAGCTTAGGGACTAGCGGGTACAATGAGCAGTTCTTC.

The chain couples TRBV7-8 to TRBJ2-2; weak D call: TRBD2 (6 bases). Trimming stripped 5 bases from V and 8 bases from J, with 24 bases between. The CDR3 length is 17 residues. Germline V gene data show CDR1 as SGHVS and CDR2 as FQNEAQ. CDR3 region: CASSPIESAGRGGELFF. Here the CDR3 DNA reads TGTGCCAGCAGCCCAATCGAATCGGCGGGACGGGGTGGGGAGCTGTTTTTT.

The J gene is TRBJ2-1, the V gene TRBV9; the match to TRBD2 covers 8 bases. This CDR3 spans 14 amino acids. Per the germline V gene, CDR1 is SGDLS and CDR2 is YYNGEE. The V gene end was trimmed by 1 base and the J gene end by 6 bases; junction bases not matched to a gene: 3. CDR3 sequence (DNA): TGTGCCAGCAGCGTAATAGCGGGAAGCAATGAGCAGTTCTTC. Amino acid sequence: CASSVIAGSNEQFF. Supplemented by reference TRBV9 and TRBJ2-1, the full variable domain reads DSGVTQTPKHLITATGQRVTLRCSPRSGDLSVYWYQQSLDQGLQFLIQYYNGEERAKGNILERFSAQQFPDLHSELNLSSLELGDSALYFCASSVIAGSNEQFFGPGTRLTVL.

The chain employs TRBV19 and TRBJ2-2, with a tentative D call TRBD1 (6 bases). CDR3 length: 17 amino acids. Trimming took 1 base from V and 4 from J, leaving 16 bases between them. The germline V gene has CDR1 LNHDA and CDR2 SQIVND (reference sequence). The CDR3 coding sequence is TGTGCCAGTAGTATAGTAGGGGGACGATTGGCCACCGGGGAGCTGTTTTTT. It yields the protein CASSIVGGRLATGELFF.

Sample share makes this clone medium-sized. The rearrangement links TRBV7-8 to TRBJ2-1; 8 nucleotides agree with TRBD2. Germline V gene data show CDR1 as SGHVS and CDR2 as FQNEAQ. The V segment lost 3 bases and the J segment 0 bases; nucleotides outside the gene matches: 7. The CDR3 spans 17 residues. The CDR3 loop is CASSFTTGTSSYNEQFF. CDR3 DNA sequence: TGTGCCAGCAGCTTCACTACCGGGACTAGCTCCTACAATGAGCAGTTCTTC.

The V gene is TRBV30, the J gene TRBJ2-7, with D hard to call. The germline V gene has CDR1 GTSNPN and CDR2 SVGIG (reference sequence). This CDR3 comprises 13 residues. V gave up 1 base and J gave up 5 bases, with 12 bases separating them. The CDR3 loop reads CAWSGSKPHEQYF. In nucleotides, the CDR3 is TGTGCCTGGAGTGGGTCTAAACCCCACGAGCAGTACTTC.

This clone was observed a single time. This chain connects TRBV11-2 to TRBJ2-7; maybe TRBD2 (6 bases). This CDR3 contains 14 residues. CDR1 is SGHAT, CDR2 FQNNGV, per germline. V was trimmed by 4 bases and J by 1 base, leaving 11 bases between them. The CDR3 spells CASSSSAVSYEQYF. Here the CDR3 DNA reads TGTGCCAGCAGCTCTAGCGCCGTGTCCTACGAGCAGTACTTC.

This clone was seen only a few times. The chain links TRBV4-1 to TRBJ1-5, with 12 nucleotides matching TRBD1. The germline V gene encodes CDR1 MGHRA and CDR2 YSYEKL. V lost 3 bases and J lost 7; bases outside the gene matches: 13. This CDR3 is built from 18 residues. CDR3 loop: CASSHTASGTGGGQPQHF. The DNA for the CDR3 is TGCGCCAGCAGCCACACTGCGTCCGGGACAGGGGGCGGACAGCCCCAGCATTTT.

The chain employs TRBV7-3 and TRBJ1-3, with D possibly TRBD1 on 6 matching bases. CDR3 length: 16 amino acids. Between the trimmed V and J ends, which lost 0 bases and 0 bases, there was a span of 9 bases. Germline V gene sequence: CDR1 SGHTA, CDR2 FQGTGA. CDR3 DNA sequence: TGTGCCAGCAGCTTAACGGGGGGCTACTCTGGAAACACCATATATTTT. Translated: CASSLTGGYSGNTIYF. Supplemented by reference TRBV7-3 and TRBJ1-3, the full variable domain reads GAGVSQTPSNKVTEKGKYVELRCDPISGHTALYWYRQSLGQGPEFLIYFQGTGAADDSGLPNDRFFAVRPEGSVSTLKIQRTERGDSAVYLCASSLTGGYSGNTIYFGEGSWLTVV.

CDR3 amino acids: CASSTTGSSYEQYF. The CDR3 DNA reads TGTGCCAGCAGTACGACAGGGAGCTCCTACGAGCAGTACTTC. This rearrangement joins TRBV6-6 to TRBJ2-7; 7 bases are shared with TRBD1. Germline V lookup: CDR1 MNHNY, CDR2 SVGAGI (reference sequence). V lost 5 bases and J lost 0; bases outside the gene matches: 4. CDR3 size: 14 residues.

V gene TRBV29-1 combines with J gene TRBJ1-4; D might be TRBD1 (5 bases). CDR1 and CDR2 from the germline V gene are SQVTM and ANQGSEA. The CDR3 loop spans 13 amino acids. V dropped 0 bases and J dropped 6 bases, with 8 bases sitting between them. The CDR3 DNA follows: TGCAGCGTTGAAGAGGACACCTATGAAAAACTGTTTTTT. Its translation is CSVEEDTYEKLFF.

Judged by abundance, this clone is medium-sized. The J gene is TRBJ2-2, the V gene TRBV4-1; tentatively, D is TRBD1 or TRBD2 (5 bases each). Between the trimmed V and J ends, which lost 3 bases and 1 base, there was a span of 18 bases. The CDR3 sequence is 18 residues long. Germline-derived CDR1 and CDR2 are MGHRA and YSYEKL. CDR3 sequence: CASSQTIWDRGNTGELFF. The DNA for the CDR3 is TGCGCCAGCAGCCAGACCATATGGGACCGGGGGAACACCGGGGAGCTGTTTTTT.

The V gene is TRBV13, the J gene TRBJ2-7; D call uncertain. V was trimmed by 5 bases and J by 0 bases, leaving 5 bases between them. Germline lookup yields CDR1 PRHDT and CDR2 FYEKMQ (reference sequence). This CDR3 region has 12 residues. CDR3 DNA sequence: TGTGCCAGCAGCCCTAGCTCCTACGAGCAGTACTTC. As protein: CASSPSSYEQYF.

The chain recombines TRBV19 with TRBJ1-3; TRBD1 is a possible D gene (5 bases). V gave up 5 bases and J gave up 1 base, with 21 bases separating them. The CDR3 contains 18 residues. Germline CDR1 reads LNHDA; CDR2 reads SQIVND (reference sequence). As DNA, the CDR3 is TGTGCCAGTAGTTCAGGGACGTATCACCGAAATTCTGGAAACACCATATATTTT. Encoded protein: CASSSGTYHRNSGNTIYF.

CDR3 bases: TGCGCCAGCAGCTTGGTGGGGGACCTACCCTACGAGCAGTACTTC. This encodes CASSLVGDLPYEQYF. This chain uses TRBV5-1 with TRBJ2-7, with D perhaps given as TRBD1 or TRBD2 (5 bases each). CDR1 is SGHRS and CDR2 is YFSETQ in the germline V gene. V gave up 0 bases and J gave up 2 bases, with 12 bases separating them. This CDR3 is built from 15 residues.

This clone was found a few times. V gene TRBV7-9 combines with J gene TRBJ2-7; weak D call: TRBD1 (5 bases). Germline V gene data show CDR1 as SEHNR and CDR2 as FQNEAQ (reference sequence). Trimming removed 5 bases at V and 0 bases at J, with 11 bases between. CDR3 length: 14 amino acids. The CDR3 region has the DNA TGTGCCAGCAGCGGTCAGGGAACCTCCTACGAGCAGTACTTC. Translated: CASSGQGTSYEQYF.

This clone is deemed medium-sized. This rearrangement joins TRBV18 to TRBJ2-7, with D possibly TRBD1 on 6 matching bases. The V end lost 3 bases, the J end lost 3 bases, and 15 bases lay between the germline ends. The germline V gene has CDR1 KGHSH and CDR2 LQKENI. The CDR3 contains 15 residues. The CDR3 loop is CASSPSRDNNYEQYF. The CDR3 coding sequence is TGTGCCAGCTCACCTTCCCGGGACAACAACTACGAGCAGTACTTC. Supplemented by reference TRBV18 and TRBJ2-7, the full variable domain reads NAGVMQNPRHLVRRRGQEARLRCSPMKGHSHVYWYRQLPEEGLKFMVYLQKENIIDESGMPKERFSAEFPKEGPSILRIQQVVRGDSAAYFCASSPSRDNNYEQYFGPGTRLTVT.

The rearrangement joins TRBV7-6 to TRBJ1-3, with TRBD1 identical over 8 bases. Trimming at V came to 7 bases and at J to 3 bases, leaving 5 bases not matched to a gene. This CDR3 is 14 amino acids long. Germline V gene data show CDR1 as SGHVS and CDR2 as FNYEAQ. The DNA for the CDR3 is TGTGCCAGCACCCTGACAGGGGTTGGAAACACCATATATTTT. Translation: CASTLTGVGNTIYF. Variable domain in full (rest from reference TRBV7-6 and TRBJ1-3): GAGVSQSPRYKVTKRGQDVALRCDPISGHVSLYWYRQALGQGPEFLTYFNYEAQQDKSGLPNDRFSAERPEGSISTLTIQRTEQRDSAMYRCASTLTGVGNTIYFGEGSWLTVV.

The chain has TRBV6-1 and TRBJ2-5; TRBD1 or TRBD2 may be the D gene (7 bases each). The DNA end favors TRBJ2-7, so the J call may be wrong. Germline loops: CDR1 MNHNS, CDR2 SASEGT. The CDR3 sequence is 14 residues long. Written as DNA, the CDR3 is TGTGCCAGCAGTGAAGTGCAGGGGGGGTACGAGCAGTACTTC. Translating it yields CASSEVQGGYEQYF.

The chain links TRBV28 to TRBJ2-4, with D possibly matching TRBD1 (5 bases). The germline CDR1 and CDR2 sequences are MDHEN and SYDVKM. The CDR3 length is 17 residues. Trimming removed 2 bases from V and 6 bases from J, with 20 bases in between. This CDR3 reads CASSLRGFADGGNIQYF. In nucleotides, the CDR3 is TGTGCCAGCAGTTTAAGGGGTTTCGCGGACGGCGGAAACATTCAGTACTTC.

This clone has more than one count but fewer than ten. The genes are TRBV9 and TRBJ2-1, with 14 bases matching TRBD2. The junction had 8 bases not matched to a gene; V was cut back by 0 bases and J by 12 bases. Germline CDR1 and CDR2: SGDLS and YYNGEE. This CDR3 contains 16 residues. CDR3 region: CASSVEAGLAGVGQFF. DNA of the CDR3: TGTGCCAGCAGCGTAGAGGCGGGACTAGCGGGAGTAGGGCAGTTCTTC. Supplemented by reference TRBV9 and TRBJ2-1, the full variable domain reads DSGVTQTPKHLITATGQRVTLRCSPRSGDLSVYWYQQSLDQGLQFLIQYYNGEERAKGNILERFSAQQFPDLHSELNLSSLELGDSALYFCASSVEAGLAGVGQFFGPGTRLTVL.